Following are 24 T cell receptor beta chains from one sample sequenced in a study of T cells in Graves' hyperthyroidism and ophthalmopathy. What was amplified from RNA transcripts were TCR beta CDR3 regions. HTBI primers were the set used in a first-round RT-PCR of the TCR CDR3. From the multiplex PCR reads, TCRdb called clonotypes with MiXCR, one entry per CDR3 protein. This sample has about 540,000 distinct CDR3 sequences, with about 43% found just once. The sequencing input was peripheral blood or thyroid tissue (not recorded which). Receptors were obtained from a woman aged 18 to 35 with Graves' hyperthyroidism.

Notes on this clonotype: A read error may account for a junction end that differs from germline. The V call is TRBV7-6, the J call TRBJ2-3; TRBD2 matches 10 bases. The CDR3 has 17 residues. CDR1 SGHVS and CDR2 FNYEAQ come from the germline V gene. CDR3 bases: TGTGCCAGCAGACCAGGGGGGGGACTAGCGAACACAGATGCGCAGTATTTT. It yields the protein CASRPGGGLANTDAQYF.

This rearrangement joins TRBV7-8 to TRBJ1-2, with unresolved D. In germline, CDR1 is SGHVS, CDR2 FQNEAQ. V was cut by 5 bases and J by 4 bases, with 20 bases left in between. This CDR3 is built from 16 residues. In DNA form, the CDR3 reads TGTGCCAGCAGCCTTAGAACCGGGGAGGGAATCTATGGCTACACCTTC. Amino acid sequence: CASSLRTGEGIYGYTF.

This clonotype was observed many times. The chain links TRBV5-8 to TRBJ1-2; 7 bases align to TRBD1. V was clipped by 2 bases and J by 6 bases; unmatched bases: 10. This CDR3 spans 15 amino acids. Germline V gives CDR1 SGHTS, CDR2 YDEGEE. The CDR3 is CASSFMAQGGHGYTF. CDR3 DNA sequence: TGTGCCAGCAGCTTTATGGCCCAGGGGGGACATGGCTACACCTTC.

Remarks on this clonotype: Just one base apart from a much larger clone, this may be a read error. V usage is TRBV19 and J usage is TRBJ2-3; the match to TRBD1 covers 9 bases. Trimming cost V 7 bases and J 7 bases; bases outside gene matches: 12. Per the germline V gene, CDR1 is LNHDA and CDR2 is SQIVND (reference sequence). The CDR3 loop spans 15 amino acids. In DNA form, the CDR3 reads TGTGCCAGTACCGGCTGGGACAGGGATGCATATACGCAGTATTTT. Translation: CASTGWDRDAYTQYF.

The chain combines TRBV10-3 with TRBJ1-1; D remains ambiguous. The germline V gene encodes CDR1 ENHRY and CDR2 SYGVKD. This CDR3 has 13 amino acids. Trimming left V 3 bases short and J 6 bases short, with 11 bases between. CDR3 in DNA: TGTGCCATCAGTGATGGGGAGGGAGCTGAAGCTTTCTTT. Translated: CAISDGEGAEAFF.

The CDR3 protein is CATSRDRGRNQPQHF. CDR3 nucleotide sequence: TGTGCCACCAGCAGAGATCGGGGGCGCAATCAGCCCCAGCATTTT. The genes are TRBV15 and TRBJ1-5; tentative D call: TRBD1 (6 bases). The germline V gene encodes CDR1 LNHNV and CDR2 YYDKDF (reference sequence). The CDR3 spans 15 residues. V was cut by 0 bases and J by 2 bases, with 8 bases left in between.

V and J are TRBV24-1 and TRBJ1-5; 12 positions agree with TRBD1. The CDR3 runs to 14 residues. Trimming cost V 4 bases and J 7 bases; bases outside gene matches: 1. The germline V gene has CDR1 KGHDR and CDR2 SFDVKD. In DNA form, the CDR3 reads TGTGCCACCAGTGACGGGACAGGGGGCCAGCCCCAGCATTTT. It translates to CATSDGTGGQPQHF.

This clonotype appeared many times. The genes are TRBV20-1 and TRBJ2-2; 13 bases are a match to TRBD2. V gave up 3 bases and J gave up 4 bases; unmatched junction bases: 5. Germline CDR1 DFQATT, CDR2 SNEGSKA (reference sequence). The CDR3 consists of 16 residues. The CDR3 spells CSASGGLAGITGELFF. In DNA form, the CDR3 reads TGCAGTGCTAGCGGGGGACTAGCGGGAATCACCGGGGAGCTGTTTTTT.

The chain combines TRBV29-1 with TRBJ1-1; D is unresolved. Trimming stripped 8 bases from V and 6 bases from J, with 19 bases between. The CDR3 is made up of 13 amino acids. CDR1 and CDR2 (germline): SQVTM, ANQGSEA. The CDR3 here is CSLAGMRVAEAFF. The CDR3 DNA sequence: TGCAGCTTAGCGGGTATGAGGGTAGCTGAAGCTTTCTTT.

This clonotype was counted ten times or more. The gene calls are TRBV2 and TRBJ2-7, with TRBD1 as a possible D gene (6 bases). This CDR3 spans 14 amino acids. V gave up 6 bases and J gave up 4 bases, with 16 bases separating them. Germline lookup yields CDR1 SNHLY and CDR2 FYNNEI. The CDR3 bases are TGTGCCAGCAGCCGGGACAAGGCCTCTTACGAGCAGTACTTC. It specifies CASSRDKASYEQYF.

This clonotype occurred many times. The chain links TRBV12-3 or TRBV12-4 to TRBJ1-5, with D tentatively TRBD1 (5 bases). The V gene lost 2 bases and the J gene lost 4 bases, with 9 bases spanning the gap. The CDR3 totals 14 residues. In DNA form, the CDR3 reads TGTGCCAGCAGTTTAAGGTCAGGGAATCAGCCCCAGCATTTT. It codes for CASSLRSGNQPQHF.

This clonotype was observed many times. The chain has TRBV11-3 and TRBJ1-3; 7 positions agree with TRBD1. V was pared by 4 bases and J by 0 bases, with 3 bases of the junction left unmatched. Per the germline V gene, CDR1 is SGHNT and CDR2 is YENEEA. CDR3 length: 15 residues. The CDR3 loop is CASSWDRTSGNTIYF. The CDR3 nucleotides are TGTGCCAGCAGCTGGGACAGAACCTCTGGAAACACCATATATTTT.

The V gene is TRBV20-1, the J gene TRBJ1-1, with D possibly being TRBD1 (6 bases). The germline V gene has CDR1 DFQATT and CDR2 SNEGSKA (reference sequence). Trimming stripped 5 bases from V and 5 bases from J, with 18 bases between. The CDR3 runs to 14 residues. The CDR3 here is CSAWPGRQGTEAFF. The CDR3 bases are TGCAGTGCTTGGCCGGGGCGCCAGGGGACTGAAGCTTTCTTT.

This clonotype was detected ten times or more. The chain links TRBV19 to TRBJ1-2, with 9 bases matching TRBD1. In germline, CDR1 is LNHDA, CDR2 SQIVND (reference sequence). V lost 4 bases, J lost 6 bases, and 6 bases stayed unmatched. The CDR3 totals 14 residues. The CDR3 here is CASSTRGQGNGYTF. For the CDR3, the DNA is TGTGCCAGTAGTACTAGAGGACAGGGGAATGGCTACACCTTC.

For this clonotype: This may be a read error: a much more frequent sequence differs by one nucleotide. The gene calls are TRBV6-5 and TRBJ2-5; possible D gene TRBD1, 5 bases. Between the trimmed V and J ends, which lost 2 bases and 5 bases, there was a span of 6 bases. The CDR3 consists of 12 residues. The V gene's germline CDR1 is MNHEY and CDR2 SVGAGI. CDR3 residues: CASSYKGETQYF. The CDR3 nucleotides are TGTGCCAGCAGTTACAAGGGGGAGACCCAGTACTTC.

This clonotype was recorded once. The J gene is TRBJ1-1, the V gene TRBV7-3; TRBD1 matches 8 bases. The CDR3 has 16 residues. The germline V gene has CDR1 SGHTA and CDR2 FQGTGA. V shed 3 bases, J shed 4 bases, and the junction held 10 bases outside the gene matches. The CDR3 nucleotides are TGTGCCAGCAGCTTGATCCTTCAGGGGGCCGGCACTGAAGCTTTCTTT. Encoded protein: CASSLILQGAGTEAFF.

This clonotype was recorded at least ten times. V is TRBV7-2 and J is TRBJ2-7; the match to TRBD2 covers 7 bases. CDR1 is SGHTA and CDR2 is FQGNSA in the germline V gene. The CDR3 runs to 15 residues. After removal of 6 bases from V and 1 base from J, the junction contained 9 bases not matched to a gene. The CDR3 nucleotides read TGTGCCAGCAGTCCTTTCGGCGGGGGATCCTACGAGCAGTACTTC. Its protein product is CASSPFGGGSYEQYF.

Remarks on this clonotype: The CDR3 end shows no conserved phenylalanine or tryptophan, and so a read error is likely. The limits of the CDR3 on the DNA are not certain, so only TCRdb's listed CDR3 is given. The chain employs TRBV14 and TRBJ2-5. From germline, CDR1 is SGHDN and CDR2 FVKESK. Counting both end residues, the CDR3 totals 10 amino acids. CDR3 protein: CASSHLTEYT.

The chain uses TRBV20-1 and TRBJ2-5; D is uncertain. Trimming pared 7 bases from V and 6 bases from J, leaving 12 bases between. This CDR3 has 11 amino acids. The germline CDR1 and CDR2 sequences are DFQATT and SNEGSKA (reference sequence). CDR3 loop: CSVPSLQTQYF. CDR3 DNA: TGCAGTGTCCCGAGTCTCCAGACCCAGTACTTC.

A few counts support this clonotype. The chain links TRBV6-5 to TRBJ1-2; D is undetermined. V was clipped by 5 bases and J by 8 bases, with 15 bases between them. Germline V CDR1 and CDR2: MNHEY, SVGAGI. This CDR3 spans 13 amino acids. CDR3 sequence: CASSPGGYRGYTF. DNA for the CDR3: TGTGCCAGCAGTCCGGGCGGGTATCGCGGCTACACCTTC.

The table lists this clonotype with many counts. The gene calls are TRBV7-6 and TRBJ1-4; tentative D call: TRBD1 (5 bases). This CDR3 comprises 14 residues. Trimming shortened V by 5 bases and J by 5 bases, and 12 bases separated the two germline ends. Per germline, CDR1 SGHVS and CDR2 FNYEAQ. CDR3 in amino acids: CASSVGPMNEKLFF. In nucleotides, the CDR3 is TGTGCCAGCAGCGTGGGACCGATGAATGAAAAACTGTTTTTT. Filled out from reference TRBV7-6 and TRBJ1-4, the complete variable domain reads GAGVSQSPRYKVTKRGQDVALRCDPISGHVSLYWYRQALGQGPEFLTYFNYEAQQDKSGLPNDRFSAERPEGSISTLTIQRTEQRDSAMYRCASSVGPMNEKLFFGSGTQLSVL.

On this clonotype itself: One junction end does not reproduce the germline sequence, and a read error may be involved. The chain is built from TRBV2 and TRBJ2-6; D is undetermined. This CDR3 spans 12 amino acids. Germline V gene data show CDR1 as SNHLY and CDR2 as FYNNEI. In DNA form, the CDR3 reads TGTGCCAGCAGTTACGACACTAACGCTGAAGCTTTC. Translated, it gives CASSYDTNAEAF.

Note on this clonotype: Likely a read error: the CDR3 ends without its conserved phenylalanine or tryptophan. The limits of the CDR3 on the DNA are not certain, so only TCRdb's listed CDR3 is given. The chain carries TRBV2 and TRBJ1-1; the D segment call TRBD1 is taken from the table without a DNA check. CDR1 is SNHLY and CDR2 is FYNNEI in the germline V gene. The CDR3 spans 14 amino acids, including both terminal residues. This CDR3 is CASRDRGAYNEQFS.

This clonotype was recorded many times. The rearrangement joins TRBV12-3 or TRBV12-4 to TRBJ1-5; TRBD1 matches 7 bases. There are 15 residues in the CDR3. The V gene end was trimmed by 6 bases and the J gene end by 9 bases; junction bases not matched to a gene: 14. The CDR3 loop reads CASSPTDRVGRPQHF. DNA for the CDR3: TGTGCCAGCAGCCCGACCGACAGGGTTGGGCGGCCCCAGCATTTT.